This TCR beta chain derives from a study of blood T cell repertoires in COVID-19 (dated by TCRdb to the early 2020s). Regarding the study in general: Collaborator samples came from the United States, Italy and Spain and covered acute and convalescent phases of COVID-19. Where available, HLA class I and class II types were taken from metadata supplied by the sample provider and were not determined by assay-based typing. The prospective study material was composed of cDNA or gDNA derived from T cells, B-cell-depleted T cells, or PBMCs. A freely available public database, intended as a resource for researchers studying the immune response to SARS-CoV-2, is where the repertoires were released. The samples were drawn from the first 160 participants of the ongoing ImmuneRACE study and from some 1,300 subjects provided by 6 global collaborators. A de-identified subject ID, COVID-19 status, age in years and sex were almost always included in the sample metadata. Subjects who had been exposed to COVID-19, were actively infected with it, or had recovered from it provided the deeply sampled blood TCRbeta repertoires that made up the dataset.

As concerns this clone: No cognate antigen has been identified for it. No much larger clone is present one base from it, and per-base qualities are unavailable.

Collaborating institutions collected whole blood in K2EDTA tubes following their own protocols. For TCRbeta analysis, collaborators shipped samples as frozen whole blood, isolated PBMCs, or DNA extracted from either of those sample types. TCRbeta CDR3 regions were amplified from genomic DNA by means of the immunoSEQ Assay, a bias-controlled multiplex PCR. Regarding the original processing steps: The number of nucleated cells in each sample was estimated by amplification of reference gene primers within the assay. To quantify the absolute abundance of each unique TCRbeta CDR3 rearrangement, sequence reads were collapsed and filtered. For each sample, productive Simpson clonality was calculated as the square root of Simpson's diversity index over productive rearrangements. As stored in TCRdb, this immuneACCESS dataset retains in-frame rearrangements with V and J assigned. A fraction of the clones does not appear; measured against another copy, unresolved V genes explain less than half of the discrepancy, and the remainder lacks a known reason. The V and J calls and the clone size are those of that table, but D and trimming were determined from the DNA. This sample gives approximately 170,000 clones in total; around 82% of them show up just once. The top ten clonotypes cover roughly a tenth of the sample.

The paper as a whole reports these results and caveats: The amount of clinical and demographic metadata varied by source and participant and was provided uncurated.

Sequencing used peripheral blood. The sequence was obtained from a woman of 80 years or more with active or convalescent COVID-19.

In nucleotides, the sequence is TGTGCCACCTTTCCCTTAACAGGGACCGGGGAGCTGTTTTTT. It translates to CATFPLTGTGELFF. The V gene is TRBV24-1 and the J gene is TRBJ2-2; the D gene is possibly TRBD1, with 6 bases matching. V gives up 9 bases and J gives up 5 bases, and the segment between their germline ends measures 15 bases. Its CDR3 holds 14 amino acids, cysteine through phenylalanine. The entry retains the CDR3 DNA only, 42 bases that are in frame from base 1. The germline V gene specifies KGHDR as CDR1 and SFDVKD as CDR2.